This T cell receptor (beta chain) was captured in a study of blood T cell repertoires in COVID-19. In the study overall: Donors in the United States, Italy and Spain gave samples during acute or convalescent COVID-19. PBMCs, B-cell-depleted T cells, or T cells provided the cDNA or gDNA that made up the material.

This CDR3 contains 12 residues. Trimming at V came to 6 bases and at J to 5 bases, leaving 3 bases not matched to a gene. Germline V CDR1 and CDR2: ENHRY, SYGVKD. Original handling: Amplification from reference gene primers served as the basis for estimated nucleated cell counts. Measured with immunoSEQ multiplex PCR; TCRdb has only the in-frame clones, and not every one. The D gene and trimming were derived from the DNA, and the V and J assignments and clone size from that table. The data show some 220,000 clones, with around 85% seen just once and around 6.5% held by the top ten. The rearrangement joins TRBV10-3 to TRBJ1-2, with TRBD1 identical over 7 bases. The TCR sequence derives from a woman aged 60-70 years with active or convalescent COVID-19. Source material: peripheral blood. CDR3 sequence (DNA): TGTGCCATCAGCCAGGGACAGTATGGCTACACCTTC. Its translation: CAISQGQYGYTF.